These T cell receptor beta chains were read from a single sample in a study of lymphopenia after photon versus proton radiotherapy. TCRdb's table, derived via immunoSEQ multiplex PCR, lists solely in-frame clones and lacks some. The sample consists of about 83,000 clones, more than 70% of them appearing once. The specimen was peripheral blood, collected from a patient treated with proton-based radiotherapy. Receptors were obtained from a man aged 55 to 69 with pancreatic cancer. Both conserved end residues are part of each CDR3. Each record gives: V gene, D gene, clone size, J gene, CDR3 length, CDR3 DNA, CDR3 protein. The D gene is left open where the match is weak. Size is stated for part of the rows, as once, few or many counts, or as a class when the clone is expanded.

>TRBV5-1|-|-|TRBJ1-1|13
TGCGCCAGCAGCTTTGGCAGGGGTGCTGAAGCTTTCTTT
CASSFGRGAEAFF
>TRBV29-1|TRBD2|once|TRBJ2-3|14
TGCAGCGTTGTGGGGCGGGAGAGCACAGATACGCAGTATTTT
CSVVGRESTDTQYF
>TRBV6-6|-|-|TRBJ2-2|13
TGTGCCAGCAGTAACGACCCTCCGGGGGAGCTGTTTTTT
CASSNDPPGELFF
>TRBV27|TRBD2|-|TRBJ2-3|14
TGTGCCAGCAGTTTATGGGGGGGAGGGGATACGCAGTATTTT
CASSLWGGGDTQYF
>TRBV27|-|few|TRBJ1-1|14
TGTGCCAGCAGTTTATCTGGGGGGAACACTGAAGCTTTCTTT
CASSLSGGNTEAFF
>TRBV14|-|-|TRBJ2-7|16
TGTGCCAGCAGCCAATATGCGGACAGACCGAACTACGAGCAGTACTTC
CASSQYADRPNYEQYF
>TRBV6-6|-|-|TRBJ2-5|14
TGTGCCAGCAGTTTCCGGGACTTCCAAGAGACCCAGTACTTC
CASSFRDFQETQYF
>TRBV28|-|few|TRBJ1-1|12
TGTGCCAGCAGCCCCCTGAGGGTTGAAGCTTTCTTT
CASSPLRVEAFF
>TRBV9|-|-|TRBJ2-3|14
TGTGCCAGCAGCGCACATCTAGCGACAGATACGCAGTATTTT
CASSAHLATDTQYF
>TRBV28|-|once|TRBJ2-7|13
TGTGCCAGCACTTCGGGGTGGGCAAGCGAGCAGTACTTC
CASTSGWASEQYF
>TRBV7-9|-|-|TRBJ2-3|12
TGTGCCAGCAGCTTAACGAAGGATACGCAGTATTTT
CASSLTKDTQYF
>TRBV5-6|-|-|TRBJ2-1|12
TGTGCCAGCAGCTTGCCCACAGGGTCGGAGTTCTTC
CASSLPTGSEFF
>TRBV18|-|-|TRBJ2-5|13
TGTGCCAGCACGACAGGCCTTTTAGAGACCCAGTACTTC
CASTTGLLETQYF
>TRBV7-2|TRBD1|-|TRBJ2-7|16
TGTGCCAGCAGCTTAGCTCTGGGACAGGGTTCCCACGAGCAGTACTTC
CASSLALGQGSHEQYF
>TRBV6-1|-|-|TRBJ1-5|14
TGTGCCAGCAGTGAAGTCTTCACCGATCCGCCCCAGCATTTT
CASSEVFTDPPQHF
>TRBV19|TRBD2|-|TRBJ2-1|18
TGTGCCAGTAGTTTTCGACTAGCGGGAGGGTTCCCCTACAATGAGCAGTTCTTC
CASSFRLAGGFPYNEQFF
>TRBV4-2|TRBD2|-|TRBJ2-1|14
TGTGCCAGCACCCCTAGCGGGGGCAACAATGAGCAGTTCTTC
CASTPSGGNNEQFF
>TRBV4-1|-|-|TRBJ1-1|13
TGCGCCAGCAGCCAAGGCCCAGTAAATGAAGCTTTCTTT
CASSQGPVNEAFF
>TRBV10-3|-|-|TRBJ2-7|13
TGTGCCATCACCCCTGAGGTTTCCTACGAGCAGTACTTC
CAITPEVSYEQYF
>TRBV19|-|many|TRBJ1-2|15
TGTGCCAGTAGTATAGATGACAGTCGGCTCTATGGCTACACCTTC
CASSIDDSRLYGYTF
>TRBV28|TRBD2|-|TRBJ2-1|17
TGTGCCAGCAGGACGTTAGCGGGTCAAAGCTCCTACAATGAGCAGTTCTTC
CASRTLAGQSSYNEQFF
>TRBV20-1|-|-|TRBJ2-1|11
TGCAGTGCTAACCGGTACAATGAGCAGTTCTTC
CSANRYNEQFF
>TRBV2|-|few|TRBJ2-2|15
TGTGCCAGCAGTGAACAGCTCATTAACACCGGGGAGCTGTTTTTT
CASSEQLINTGELFF
>TRBV4-2|-|-|TRBJ2-1|16
TGTGCCAGCAGCCAAGAGGCACAGGGCTCCTACAATGAGCAGTTCTTC
CASSQEAQGSYNEQFF
>TRBV7-2|-|-|TRBJ2-5|13
TGTGCCAGCAGGGTGGTGGGCGCAGAGACCCAGTACTTC
CASRVVGAETQYF
>TRBV9|TRBD2|once|TRBJ2-5|16
TGTGCCAGCAGCCCGAGCCCACAGCGGGAGTCTGAGACCCAGTACTTC
CASSPSPQRESETQYF
>TRBV28|-|few|TRBJ1-2|11
TGTGCCAGCGGGGAGAACTATGGCTACACCTTC
CASGENYGYTF
>TRBV7-9|TRBD1|once|TRBJ1-4|13
TGTGCCAGCAGGAGGGGGCCGGGTGAAAAACTGTTTTTT
CASRRGPGEKLFF
>TRBV18|TRBD1|-|TRBJ2-1|17
TGTGCCAGCTCACCGATACTACAGGGGGCCTCCTACAATGAGCAGTTCTTC
CASSPILQGASYNEQFF
>TRBV11-3|-|-|TRBJ1-2|16
TGTGCCAGCAGCTTAGGGGGACGGTTAACTAACTATGGCTACACCTTC
CASSLGGRLTNYGYTF